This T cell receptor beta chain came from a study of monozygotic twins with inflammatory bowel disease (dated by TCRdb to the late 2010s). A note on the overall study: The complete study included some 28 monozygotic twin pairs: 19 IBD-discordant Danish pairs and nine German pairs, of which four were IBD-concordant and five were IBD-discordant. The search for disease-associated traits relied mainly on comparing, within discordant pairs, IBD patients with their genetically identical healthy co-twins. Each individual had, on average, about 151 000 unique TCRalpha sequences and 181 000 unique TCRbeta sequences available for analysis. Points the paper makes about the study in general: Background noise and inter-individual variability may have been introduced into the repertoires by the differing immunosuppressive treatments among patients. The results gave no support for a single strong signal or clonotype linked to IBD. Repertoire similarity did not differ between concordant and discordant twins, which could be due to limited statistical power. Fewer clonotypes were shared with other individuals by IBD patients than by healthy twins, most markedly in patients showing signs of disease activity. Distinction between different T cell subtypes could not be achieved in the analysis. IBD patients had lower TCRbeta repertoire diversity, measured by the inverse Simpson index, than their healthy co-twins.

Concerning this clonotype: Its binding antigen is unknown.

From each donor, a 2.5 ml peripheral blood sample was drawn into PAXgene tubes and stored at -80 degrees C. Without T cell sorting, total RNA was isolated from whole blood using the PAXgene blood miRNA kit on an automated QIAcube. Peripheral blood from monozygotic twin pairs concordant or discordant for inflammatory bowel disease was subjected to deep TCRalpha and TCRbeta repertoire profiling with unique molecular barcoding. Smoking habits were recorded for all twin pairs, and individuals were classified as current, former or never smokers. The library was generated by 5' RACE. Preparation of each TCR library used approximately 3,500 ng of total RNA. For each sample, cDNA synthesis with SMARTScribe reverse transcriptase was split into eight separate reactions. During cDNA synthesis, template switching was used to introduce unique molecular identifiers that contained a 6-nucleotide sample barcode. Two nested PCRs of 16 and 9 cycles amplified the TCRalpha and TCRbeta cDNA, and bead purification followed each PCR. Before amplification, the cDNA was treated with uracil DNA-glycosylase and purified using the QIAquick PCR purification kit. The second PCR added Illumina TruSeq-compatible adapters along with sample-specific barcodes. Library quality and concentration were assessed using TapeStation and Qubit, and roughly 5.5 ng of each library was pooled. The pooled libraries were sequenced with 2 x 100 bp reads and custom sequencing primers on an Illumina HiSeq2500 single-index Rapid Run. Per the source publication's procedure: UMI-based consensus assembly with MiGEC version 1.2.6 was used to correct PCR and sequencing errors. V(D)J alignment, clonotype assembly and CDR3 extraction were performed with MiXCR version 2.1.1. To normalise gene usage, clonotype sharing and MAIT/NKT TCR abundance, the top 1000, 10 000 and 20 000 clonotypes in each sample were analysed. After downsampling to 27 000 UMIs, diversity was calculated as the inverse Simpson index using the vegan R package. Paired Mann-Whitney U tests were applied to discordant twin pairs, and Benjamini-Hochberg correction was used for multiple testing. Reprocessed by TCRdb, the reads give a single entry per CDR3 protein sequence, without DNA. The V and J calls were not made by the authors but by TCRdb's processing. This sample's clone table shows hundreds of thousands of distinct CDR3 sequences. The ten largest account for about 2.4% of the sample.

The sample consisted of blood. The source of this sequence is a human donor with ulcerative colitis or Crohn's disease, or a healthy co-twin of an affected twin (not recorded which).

The CDR3 loop reads CASSFGGTGTDTQYF. The chain couples TRBV7-2 to TRBJ2-3; without DNA, the TCRdb call of TRBD1 cannot be checked. The CDR3 goes from the cysteine to the phenylalanine over 15 residues. The coding DNA is unavailable. CDR1 is given as SGHTA and CDR2 as FQGNSA, both from the germline V gene.